This T cell receptor beta chain was found in a study of regulatory T cells in long-lasting Graves disease. Study information: Over 5 years of antithyroid drugs plus positive TSH receptor antibodies defined persistent Graves' disease. Study-level findings and limits: Blood alone, not thyroid tissue, was studied. Between persistent patients, about 2,500 public clonotypes were shared, exceeding the 950 to 1,000 shared between new patients.

The authors built TCR beta libraries using iRepertoire HTBI primers and Arm-PCR of CDR3 regions. Each CDR3 protein is one row after TCRdb ran MiXCR on the multiplex PCR reads. The sample consists of 360,000 or so distinct CDR3 sequences, roughly 25% of them appearing once. The CDR3 runs to 14 residues. Trimming removed 0 bases from V and 4 bases from J, with 8 bases in between. CDR1 is SGHRS, CDR2 YFSETQ, per germline. Concerning this clonotype: Antigen specificity is unknown.

Time point here: persistent/refractory GD, antithyroid drugs over 5 years with positive TRAb. From RNA extracted from PBMCs, the TCR library was made. The chain employs TRBV5-1 and TRBJ1-3; D is unresolved. The sample here was peripheral blood mononuclear cells (PBMCs), taken when the disease was refractory, from a patient treated with antithyroid drugs. The TCR originated in a woman aged 40 to 50 with Graves disease. CDR3 bases: TGCGCCAGCAGCTTGGATGCACCGGGAAACACCATATATTTT. Amino acids: CASSLDAPGNTIYF.